A selection of T cell receptor beta chains follows, all from one sample in a study of a mutant IDH1 vaccine in newly diagnosed glioma. Measured with immunoSEQ multiplex PCR; TCRdb has only the in-frame clones, and not every one. The sample contains about 88,000 clones, over 75% of which appear only once. Specimen: PBMCs, collected from a glioma patient treated with radiotherapy, temozolomide or both. These receptors originate from a middle-aged man with glioma. Some clones in this sample may be carry-over from other donors' samples. CDR3s leave out the opening cysteine and the closing phenylalanine or tryptophan. Fields, in order: V gene, CDR3 protein.

TRBV6-5 | ASSYSRGGSTEAF
TRBV5-6 | ASSKDGGFQNQPQH
TRBV5-6 | ASSLGGFELF
TRBV30 | AGSRGEGYT
TRBV10-3 | AISGGGGDGYT
TRBV5-8 | ASSLSANTEAF
TRBV2 | ASSFGMGSGELF
TRBV6-5 | ASSYEGPTYSPLH
TRBV2 | ASSDTTALSYEQY
TRBV7-8 | ASSLDRGGNTIY
TRBV19 | ASSIPSVNYGYT
TRBV5-1 | ASSLQDEAF
TRBV9 | ASSVGGGATSF
TRBV5-6 | ASSLKGQGETNEKLF
TRBV7-9 | ASSSQGASGNTIY
TRBV2 | ASSPGQGAAIQPQH
TRBV4-1 | ASSQAPLAQEQF
TRBV7-8 | ASSRSGANVLT